These T cell receptor beta chains were read from a single sample in a study of blood T cell repertoires in COVID-19. Assay used: immunoSEQ multiplex PCR; TCRdb lists only in-frame clones, some missing. The table lists about 180,000 clones, approximately 86% of them singletons. Material for sequencing was peripheral blood. All receptors come from an elderly man with COVID-19, enrolled during active disease. CDR3s include the opening cysteine and the closing phenylalanine or tryptophan. Fields, in order: V gene, J gene, clone size, D gene, CDR3 DNA, CDR3 protein. A D gene is named only where the DNA matches it firmly. Size is stated for part of the rows, as once, few or many counts, or as a class when the clone is expanded.

V gene: TRBV3-1/TRBV3-2
J gene: TRBJ1-1
clone size: -
D gene: -
CDR3 DNA: TGTGCCAGCAGCCAAGGTACCAACGCAGGGAACACTGAAGCTTTCTTT
CDR3 protein: CASSQGTNAGNTEAFF

V gene: TRBV5-1
J gene: TRBJ2-2
clone size: -
D gene: -
CDR3 DNA: TGCGCCAGCAGCCTGACAGTCCCCAACACCGGGGAGCTGTTTTTT
CDR3 protein: CASSLTVPNTGELFF

V gene: TRBV18
J gene: TRBJ1-4
clone size: -
D gene: -
CDR3 DNA: TGTGCCAGCTCACCACAGGACAGAGGAGGAAAACTGTTTTTT
CDR3 protein: CASSPQDRGGKLFF

V gene: TRBV19
J gene: TRBJ1-5
clone size: once
D gene: -
CDR3 DNA: TGTGCCAGTAGTGCAGGGTTGAGTCAGCCCCAGCATTTT
CDR3 protein: CASSAGLSQPQHF

V gene: TRBV9
J gene: TRBJ2-5
clone size: -
D gene: TRBD2
CDR3 DNA: TGTGCCAGCAGCTTAACCGGGACTAGCGGGGGGCGGGGAGAGACCCAGTACTTC
CDR3 protein: CASSLTGTSGGRGETQYF

V gene: TRBV6-5
J gene: TRBJ1-5
clone size: -
D gene: -
CDR3 DNA: TGTGCCAGCAGCTCCGTATATAGCAATCAGCCCCAGCATTTT
CDR3 protein: CASSSVYSNQPQHF

V gene: TRBV28
J gene: TRBJ1-1
clone size: -
D gene: -
CDR3 DNA: TGTGCCAGCAGAGATGACAGGTTGAACACTGAAGCTTTCTTT
CDR3 protein: CASRDDRLNTEAFF

V gene: TRBV11-2
J gene: TRBJ2-2
clone size: -
D gene: -
CDR3 DNA: TGTGCCAGCAGCTTAGTTTCAACTAACACCGGGGAGCTGTTTTTT
CDR3 protein: CASSLVSTNTGELFF

V gene: TRBV5-4
J gene: TRBJ2-2
clone size: -
D gene: TRBD2
CDR3 DNA: TGTGCCAGCAGCTGGGGAGGGGCGATAGGGACCGGGGAGCTGTTTTTT
CDR3 protein: CASSWGGAIGTGELFF

V gene: TRBV7-9
J gene: TRBJ1-1
clone size: -
D gene: TRBD1
CDR3 DNA: TGTGCCAGCAGCTACTCCGGGACAGGGAACACTGAAGCTTTCTTT
CDR3 protein: CASSYSGTGNTEAFF

V gene: TRBV7-9
J gene: TRBJ2-1
clone size: once
D gene: -
CDR3 DNA: TGTGCCAGCAGCTTACCAGGGTTCTCCTACAATGAGCAGTTCTTC
CDR3 protein: CASSLPGFSYNEQFF

V gene: TRBV4-2
J gene: TRBJ2-1
clone size: -
D gene: TRBD1
CDR3 DNA: TGTGCCAGCAGCCAAGATCCCGGGACAGGGAGTTTTGGGTCCTACAATGAGCAGTTCTTC
CDR3 protein: CASSQDPGTGSFGSYNEQFF

V gene: TRBV9
J gene: TRBJ1-2
clone size: -
D gene: TRBD1
CDR3 DNA: TGTGCCAGCAGCCCCTGGCAGGGGGGATTCTATGGCTACACCTTC
CDR3 protein: CASSPWQGGFYGYTF

V gene: TRBV19
J gene: TRBJ2-5
clone size: -
D gene: TRBD2
CDR3 DNA: TGTGCCAGTCGACCACCCCGGACTAGCGCATACGAGACCCAGTACTTC
CDR3 protein: CASRPPRTSAYETQYF

V gene: TRBV28
J gene: TRBJ1-4
clone size: -
D gene: TRBD1
CDR3 DNA: TGTGCCAGCAGTCCCGCCGGGACAGGGAATGAAAAACTGTTTTTT
CDR3 protein: CASSPAGTGNEKLFF

V gene: TRBV3-1/TRBV3-2
J gene: TRBJ1-6
clone size: -
D gene: -
CDR3 DNA: TGTGCCAGCAGCCTCCGAACGGGGGGTTCACCCCTCCACTTT
CDR3 protein: CASSLRTGGSPLHF

V gene: TRBV9
J gene: TRBJ1-5
clone size: -
D gene: -
CDR3 DNA: TGTGCCAGCAGCAGTTTCCAGGGACAGCCCCAGCATTTT
CDR3 protein: CASSSFQGQPQHF

V gene: TRBV2
J gene: TRBJ1-2
clone size: -
D gene: -
CDR3 DNA: TGTGCCAGCAGAGCAACGGGGGGGCGAATCTCGGACTATGGCTACACCTTC
CDR3 protein: CASRATGGRISDYGYTF

V gene: TRBV5-5
J gene: TRBJ1-4
clone size: -
D gene: TRBD1
CDR3 DNA: TGTGCCAGCAGCCGGACAGGGGGCCATGAAAAACTGTTTTTT
CDR3 protein: CASSRTGGHEKLFF

V gene: TRBV5-4
J gene: TRBJ2-3
clone size: -
D gene: TRBD2
CDR3 DNA: TGTGCCAGCAGCGGAAGACTAGCGGGAAACACAGATACGCAGTATTTT
CDR3 protein: CASSGRLAGNTDTQYF

V gene: TRBV7-2
J gene: TRBJ2-3
clone size: -
D gene: -
CDR3 DNA: TGTGCCAGCAGCCCCCTCCTCACAGATACGCAGTATTTT
CDR3 protein: CASSPLLTDTQYF

V gene: TRBV5-5
J gene: TRBJ2-3
clone size: -
D gene: -
CDR3 DNA: TGTGCCAGCAGCTTGGAGTGGGGCGCAGATACGCAGTATTTT
CDR3 protein: CASSLEWGADTQYF

V gene: TRBV7-8
J gene: TRBJ1-5
clone size: -
D gene: -
CDR3 DNA: TGTGCCAGCAGCTTACCTCCGGGAAATCAGCCCCAGCATTTT
CDR3 protein: CASSLPPGNQPQHF

V gene: TRBV6-1
J gene: TRBJ1-5
clone size: -
D gene: -
CDR3 DNA: TGTGCCAGCAGTGAAGGTCGGAATCAGCCCCAGCATTTT
CDR3 protein: CASSEGRNQPQHF

V gene: TRBV28
J gene: TRBJ1-5
clone size: few
D gene: -
CDR3 DNA: TGTGCCAGCAGTAGGACAAGGGACAATCAGCCCCAGCATTTT
CDR3 protein: CASSRTRDNQPQHF

V gene: TRBV7-7
J gene: TRBJ2-7
clone size: -
D gene: -
CDR3 DNA: TGTGCCAGCAGCTTGGGCAGCACAAACCTCTACGAGCAGTACTTC
CDR3 protein: CASSLGSTNLYEQYF

V gene: TRBV10-1
J gene: TRBJ1-1
clone size: -
D gene: TRBD1
CDR3 DNA: TGCGCCAGCAGTGAGAGACAGGGGGGCACTGAAGCTTTCTTT
CDR3 protein: CASSERQGGTEAFF

V gene: TRBV15
J gene: TRBJ1-1
clone size: once
D gene: -
CDR3 DNA: TGTGCCACCAGCCGTAGTTATAGGGGCGACACTGAAGCTTTCTTT
CDR3 protein: CATSRSYRGDTEAFF

V gene: TRBV5-8
J gene: TRBJ2-3
clone size: -
D gene: -
CDR3 DNA: TGTGCCAGCAGCTCGAGGACAGCCGTCGGCACAGATACGCAGTATTTT
CDR3 protein: CASSSRTAVGTDTQYF

V gene: TRBV5-1
J gene: TRBJ2-1
clone size: -
D gene: TRBD2
CDR3 DNA: TGCGCCAGCAGTCGAACAACACTAGCGGGGGGCGAGAATGAGCAGTTCTTC
CDR3 protein: CASSRTTLAGGENEQFF

V gene: TRBV19
J gene: TRBJ1-1
clone size: -
D gene: -
CDR3 DNA: TGTGCCAGTAACCGGCAGGACTTCACTGAAGCTTTCTTT
CDR3 protein: CASNRQDFTEAFF

V gene: TRBV28
J gene: TRBJ1-5
clone size: -
D gene: -
CDR3 DNA: TGTGCCAGCAGTTTGCAGGGTCAGGGCAATCAGCCCCAGCATTTT
CDR3 protein: CASSLQGQGNQPQHF

V gene: TRBV5-1
J gene: TRBJ1-1
clone size: -
D gene: -
CDR3 DNA: TGCGCCAGCAGCCCGAGGGGGAGAGATACTGAAGCTTTCTTT
CDR3 protein: CASSPRGRDTEAFF

V gene: TRBV19
J gene: TRBJ2-3
clone size: once
D gene: TRBD1
CDR3 DNA: TGTGCCAGTAGTATCCGGACAGGGGGCCGGATAGATACGCAGTATTTT
CDR3 protein: CASSIRTGGRIDTQYF

V gene: TRBV4-2
J gene: TRBJ2-7
clone size: -
D gene: -
CDR3 DNA: TGTGCCAGCAGCCCTGGCGGCGGCAGTTCCTACGAGCAGTACTTC
CDR3 protein: CASSPGGGSSYEQYF

V gene: TRBV7-8
J gene: TRBJ1-6
clone size: -
D gene: -
CDR3 DNA: TGTGCCAGCAGCTTAGCGTTGGGGGGAGTAAGCTCACCCCTCCACTTT
CDR3 protein: CASSLALGGVSSPLHF

V gene: TRBV7-9
J gene: TRBJ2-2
clone size: -
D gene: TRBD1
CDR3 DNA: TGTGCCAGCAGCTTGGTGGGACAGGGTAACACCGGGGAGCTGTTTTTT
CDR3 protein: CASSLVGQGNTGELFF

V gene: TRBV18
J gene: TRBJ1-5
clone size: -
D gene: -
CDR3 DNA: TGTGCCAGCTCAGTTACAGCGGAGCAGCCCCAGCATTTT
CDR3 protein: CASSVTAEQPQHF

V gene: TRBV28
J gene: TRBJ1-4
clone size: -
D gene: TRBD1
CDR3 DNA: TGTGCCAGCAGTACGCAGGGGGGAAATGAAAAACTGTTTTTT
CDR3 protein: CASSTQGGNEKLFF

V gene: TRBV5-4
J gene: TRBJ2-7
clone size: -
D gene: TRBD1
CDR3 DNA: TGTGCCAGCAGCCCTGGGGGACAGGGGAGTCGATACGAGCAGTACTTC
CDR3 protein: CASSPGGQGSRYEQYF

V gene: TRBV10-3
J gene: TRBJ2-7
clone size: -
D gene: -
CDR3 DNA: TGTGCCATCAGCCGAGACACCTACTACGAGCAGTACTTC
CDR3 protein: CAISRDTYYEQYF

V gene: TRBV19
J gene: TRBJ2-7
clone size: few
D gene: TRBD1
CDR3 DNA: TGTGCCAGTAGTGGGGCACCGGGACAGGGGGCATACGAGCAGTACTTC
CDR3 protein: CASSGAPGQGAYEQYF

V gene: TRBV24-1
J gene: TRBJ2-7
clone size: -
D gene: -
CDR3 DNA: TGTGCCACCAGTGAGTCGGGGTCTTTCTACGAGCAGTACTTC
CDR3 protein: CATSESGSFYEQYF

V gene: TRBV5-3
J gene: TRBJ1-5
clone size: -
D gene: TRBD1
CDR3 DNA: TGTGCCAGAAGTTCCACAGGGGGCGCGTTTAAGCCCCAGCATTTT
CDR3 protein: CARSSTGGAFKPQHF

V gene: TRBV3-1/TRBV3-2
J gene: TRBJ2-7
clone size: -
D gene: -
CDR3 DNA: TGTGCCAGCAGCCGGGGGGACCCCTACGAGCAGTACTTC
CDR3 protein: CASSRGDPYEQYF

V gene: TRBV12-5
J gene: TRBJ2-4
clone size: -
D gene: -
CDR3 DNA: TGTGCTAGTGGCCCAGATATAACACAGGGAGCCAAAAACATTCAGTACTTC
CDR3 protein: CASGPDITQGAKNIQYF

V gene: TRBV5-4
J gene: TRBJ2-3
clone size: -
D gene: -
CDR3 DNA: TGTGCCAGCAGCTTGACAATGGCCGCTACGCAGTATTTT
CDR3 protein: CASSLTMAATQYF

V gene: TRBV5-1
J gene: TRBJ2-7
clone size: -
D gene: -
CDR3 DNA: TGCGCCAGCAGCTTGGATCACACAAATCTCTACGAGCAGTACTTC
CDR3 protein: CASSLDHTNLYEQYF

V gene: TRBV19
J gene: TRBJ2-1
clone size: -
D gene: TRBD1
CDR3 DNA: TGTGCCAGTAGTCATACCGTATACCGGGACAGGGGAATCAATGAGCAGTTCTTC
CDR3 protein: CASSHTVYRDRGINEQFF

V gene: TRBV27
J gene: TRBJ2-7
clone size: -
D gene: TRBD1
CDR3 DNA: TGTGCCAGCAGTTTACTTGCCCGGGGACAGGTAGTCTACGAGCAGTACTTC
CDR3 protein: CASSLLARGQVVYEQYF

V gene: TRBV19
J gene: TRBJ1-6
clone size: -
D gene: TRBD1
CDR3 DNA: TGTGCCAGTAGTCTGACAGGGTTGGCCTCACCCCTCCACTTT
CDR3 protein: CASSLTGLASPLHF

V gene: TRBV7-9
J gene: TRBJ1-1
clone size: once
D gene: -
CDR3 DNA: TGTGCCAGCAGCTTAGAGGTCCTCGGGGCTTTCTTT
CDR3 protein: CASSLEVLGAFF

V gene: TRBV9
J gene: TRBJ2-5
clone size: -
D gene: -
CDR3 DNA: TGTGCCAGCAGCGTAGGACAGGCGATTCAAGAGACCCAGTACTTC
CDR3 protein: CASSVGQAIQETQYF